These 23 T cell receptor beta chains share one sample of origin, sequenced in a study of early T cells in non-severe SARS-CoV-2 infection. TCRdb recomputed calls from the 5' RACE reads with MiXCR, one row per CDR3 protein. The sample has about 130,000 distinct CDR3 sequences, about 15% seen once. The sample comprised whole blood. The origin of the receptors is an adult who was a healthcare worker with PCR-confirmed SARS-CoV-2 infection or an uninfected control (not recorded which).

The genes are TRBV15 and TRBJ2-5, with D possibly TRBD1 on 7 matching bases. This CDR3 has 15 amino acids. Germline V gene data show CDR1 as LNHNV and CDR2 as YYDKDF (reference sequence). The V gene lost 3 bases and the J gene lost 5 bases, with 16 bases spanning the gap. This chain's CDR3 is CATSRTRQGEETQYF. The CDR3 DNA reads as TGTGCCACCAGCAGGACTAGACAGGGAGAGGAGACCCAGTACTTC.

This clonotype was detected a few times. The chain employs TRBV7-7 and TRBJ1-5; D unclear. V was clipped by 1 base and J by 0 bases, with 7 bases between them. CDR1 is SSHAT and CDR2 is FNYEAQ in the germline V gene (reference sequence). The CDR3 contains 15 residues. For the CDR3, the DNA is TGTGCCAGCAGCTTAGAACCCAATAGCAATCAGCCCCAGCATTTT. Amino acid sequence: CASSLEPNSNQPQHF. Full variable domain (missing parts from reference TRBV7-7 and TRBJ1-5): GAGVSQSPRYKVTKRGQDVTLRCDPISSHATLYWYQQALGQGPEFLTYFNYEAQPDKSGLPSDRFSAERPEGSISTLTIQRTEQRDSAMYRCASSLEPNSNQPQHFGDGTRLSIL.

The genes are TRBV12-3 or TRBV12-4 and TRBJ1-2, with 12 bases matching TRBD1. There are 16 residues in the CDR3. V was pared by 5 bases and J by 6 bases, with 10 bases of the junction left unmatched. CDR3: CASSARPGQGADGYTF. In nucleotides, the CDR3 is TGTGCCAGCAGTGCAAGACCGGGACAGGGGGCGGATGGCTACACCTTC.

CDR3 sequence: CASSLETGANVLTF. In DNA, the CDR3 is TGTGCCAGCAGCTTAGAAACTGGGGCCAACGTCCTGACTTTC. This chain uses TRBV7-2 with TRBJ2-6; D is unclear. This CDR3 has 14 residues. Trimming pared 1 base from V and 2 bases from J, leaving 3 bases between. Germline V gives CDR1 SGHTA, CDR2 FQGNSA. Based on the CDR3 plus reference TRBV7-2 and TRBJ2-6, the full variable domain is GAGVSQSPSNKVTEKGKDVELRCDPISGHTALYWYRQSLGQGLEFLIYFQGNSAPDKSGLPSDRFSAERTGGSVSTLTIQRTQQEDSAVYLCASSLETGANVLTFGAGSRLTVL.

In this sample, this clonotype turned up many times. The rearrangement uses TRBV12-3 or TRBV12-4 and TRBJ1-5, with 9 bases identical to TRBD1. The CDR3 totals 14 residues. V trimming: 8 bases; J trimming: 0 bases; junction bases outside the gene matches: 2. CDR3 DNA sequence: TGTGCCAGCGGACAGGGGAATAGCAATCAGCCCCAGCATTTT. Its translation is CASGQGNSNQPQHF.

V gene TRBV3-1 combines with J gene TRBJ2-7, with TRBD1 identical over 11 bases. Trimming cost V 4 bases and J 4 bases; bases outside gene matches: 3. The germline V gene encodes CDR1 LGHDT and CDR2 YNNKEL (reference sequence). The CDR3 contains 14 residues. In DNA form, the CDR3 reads TGTGCCAGCAGCCTGGACAGGGGGCGGTACGAGCAGTACTTC. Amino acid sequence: CASSLDRGRYEQYF.

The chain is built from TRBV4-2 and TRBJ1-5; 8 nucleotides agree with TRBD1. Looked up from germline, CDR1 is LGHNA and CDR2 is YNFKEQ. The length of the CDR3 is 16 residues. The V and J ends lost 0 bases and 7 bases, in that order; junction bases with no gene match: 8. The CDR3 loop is CASSQDPGQEWQPQHF. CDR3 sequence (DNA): TGTGCCAGCAGCCAAGATCCGGGACAGGAATGGCAGCCCCAGCATTTT.

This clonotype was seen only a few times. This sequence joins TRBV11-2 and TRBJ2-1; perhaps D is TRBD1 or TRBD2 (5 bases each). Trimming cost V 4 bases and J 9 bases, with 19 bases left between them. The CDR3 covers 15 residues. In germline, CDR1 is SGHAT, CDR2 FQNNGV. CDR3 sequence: CASSSASWDPTEQFF. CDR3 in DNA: TGTGCCAGCAGCTCCGCCTCGTGGGACCCCACTGAGCAGTTCTTC.

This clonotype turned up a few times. The CDR3 reads CASRKGSNEKLFF. The CDR3 coding sequence is TGTGCCAGTAGGAAGGGGTCTAATGAAAAACTGTTTTTT. The chain carries TRBV27 and TRBJ1-4; D perhaps matches TRBD1 (5 bases). V was shortened by 9 bases and J by 3 bases, with 11 bases between the two germline ends. Germline V gene data show CDR1 as MNHEY and CDR2 as SMNVEV (reference sequence). CDR3 size: 13 residues.

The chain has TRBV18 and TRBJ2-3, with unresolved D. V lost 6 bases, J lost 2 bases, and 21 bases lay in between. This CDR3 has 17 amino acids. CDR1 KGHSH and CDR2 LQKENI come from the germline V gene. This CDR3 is CASSLKTISTHTDTQYF. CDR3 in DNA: TGTGCCAGCTCGCTTAAGACCATTTCGACGCACACAGATACGCAGTATTTT.

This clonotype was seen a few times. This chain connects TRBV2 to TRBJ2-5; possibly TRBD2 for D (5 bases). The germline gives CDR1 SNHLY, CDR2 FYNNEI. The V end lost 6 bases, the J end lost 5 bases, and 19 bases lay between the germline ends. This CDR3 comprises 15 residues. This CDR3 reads CASRDGGPSSETQYF. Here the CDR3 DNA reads TGTGCCAGCAGGGACGGCGGGCCTAGTTCTGAGACCCAGTACTTC.

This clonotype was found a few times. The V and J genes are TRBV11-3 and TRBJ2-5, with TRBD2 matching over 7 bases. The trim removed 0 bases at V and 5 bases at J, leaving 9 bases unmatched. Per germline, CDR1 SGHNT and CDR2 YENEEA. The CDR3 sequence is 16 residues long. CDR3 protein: CASSLDEAPGGETQYF. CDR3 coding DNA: TGTGCCAGCAGCTTAGACGAAGCTCCCGGGGGGGAGACCCAGTACTTC.

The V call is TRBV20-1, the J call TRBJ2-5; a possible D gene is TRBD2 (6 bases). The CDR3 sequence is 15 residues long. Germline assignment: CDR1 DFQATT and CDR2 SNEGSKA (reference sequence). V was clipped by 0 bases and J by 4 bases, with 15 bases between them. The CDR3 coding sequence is TGCAGTGCTAGAGATCAGGATAGCGGAGGAGAGACCCAGTACTTC. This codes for CSARDQDSGGETQYF.

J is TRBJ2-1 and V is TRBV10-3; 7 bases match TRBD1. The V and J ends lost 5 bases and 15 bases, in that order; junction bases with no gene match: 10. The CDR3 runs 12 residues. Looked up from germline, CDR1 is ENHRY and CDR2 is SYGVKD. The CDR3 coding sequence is TGTGCCATCAGTCTCCCCGAGGGGGCGCGGTTCTTC. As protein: CAISLPEGARFF.

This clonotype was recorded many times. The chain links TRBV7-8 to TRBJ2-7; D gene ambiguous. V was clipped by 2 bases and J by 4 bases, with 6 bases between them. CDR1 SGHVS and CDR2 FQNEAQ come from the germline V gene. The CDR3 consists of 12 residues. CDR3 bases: TGTGCCAGCAGCTTATCGCTTTACGAGCAGTACTTC. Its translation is CASSLSLYEQYF.

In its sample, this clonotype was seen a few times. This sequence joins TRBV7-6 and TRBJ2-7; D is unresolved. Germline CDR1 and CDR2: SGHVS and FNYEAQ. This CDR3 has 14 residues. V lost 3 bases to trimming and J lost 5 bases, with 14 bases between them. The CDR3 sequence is CASSFHVGTDEQYF. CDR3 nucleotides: TGTGCCAGCAGCTTTCATGTGGGAACGGACGAGCAGTACTTC.

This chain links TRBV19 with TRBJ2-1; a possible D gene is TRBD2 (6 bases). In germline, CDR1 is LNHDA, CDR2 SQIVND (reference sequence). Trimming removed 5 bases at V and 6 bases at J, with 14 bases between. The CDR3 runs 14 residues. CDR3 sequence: CASSVPGTANEQFF. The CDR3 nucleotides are TGTGCCAGTAGTGTCCCCGGGACTGCCAATGAGCAGTTCTTC. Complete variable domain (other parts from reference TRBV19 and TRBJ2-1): DGGITQSPKYLFRKEGQNVTLSCEQNLNHDAMYWYRQDPGQGLRLIYYSQIVNDFQKGDIAEGYSVSREKKESFPLTVTSAQKNPTAFYLCASSVPGTANEQFFGPGTRLTVL.

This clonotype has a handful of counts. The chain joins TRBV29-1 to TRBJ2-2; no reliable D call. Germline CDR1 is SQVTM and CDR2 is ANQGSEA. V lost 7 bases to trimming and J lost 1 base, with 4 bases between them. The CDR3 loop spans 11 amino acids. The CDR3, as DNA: TGCAGCGCCCAGAACACCGGGGAGCTGTTTTTT. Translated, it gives CSAQNTGELFF.

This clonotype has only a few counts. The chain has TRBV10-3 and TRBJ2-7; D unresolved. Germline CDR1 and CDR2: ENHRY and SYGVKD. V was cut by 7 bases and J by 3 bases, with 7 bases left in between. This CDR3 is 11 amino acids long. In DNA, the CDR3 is TGTGCCATCAACTCAGGCTACGAGCAGTACTTC. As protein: CAINSGYEQYF.

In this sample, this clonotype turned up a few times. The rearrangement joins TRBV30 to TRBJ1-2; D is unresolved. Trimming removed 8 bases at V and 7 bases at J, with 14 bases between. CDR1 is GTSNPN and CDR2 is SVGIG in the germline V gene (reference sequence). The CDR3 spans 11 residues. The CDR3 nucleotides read TGTGCCCGTCGTCAGAGACGTGGCTACACCTTC. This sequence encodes CARRQRRGYTF.

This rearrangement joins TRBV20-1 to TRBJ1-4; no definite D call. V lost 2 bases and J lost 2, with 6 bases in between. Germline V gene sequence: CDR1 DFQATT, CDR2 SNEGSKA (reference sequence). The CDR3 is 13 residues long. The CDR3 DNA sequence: TGCAGTGCTAGACAGCATACTAATGAAAAACTGTTTTTT. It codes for CSARQHTNEKLFF.

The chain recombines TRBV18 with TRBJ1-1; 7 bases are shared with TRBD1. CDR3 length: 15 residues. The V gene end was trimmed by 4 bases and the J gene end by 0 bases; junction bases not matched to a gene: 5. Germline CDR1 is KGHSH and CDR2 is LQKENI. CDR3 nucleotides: TGTGCCAGCTCACGCGGGACAGCTATGAACACTGAAGCTTTCTTT. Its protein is CASSRGTAMNTEAFF.

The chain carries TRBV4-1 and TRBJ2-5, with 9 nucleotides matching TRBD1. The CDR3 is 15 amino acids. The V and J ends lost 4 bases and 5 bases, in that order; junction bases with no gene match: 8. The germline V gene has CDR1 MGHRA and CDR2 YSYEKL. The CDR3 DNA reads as TGCGCCAGCAGCCGAACGGGACAGGGAGGCGAGACCCAGTACTTC. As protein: CASSRTGQGGETQYF.